This TCR beta chain was sequenced in a study of T cells in Graves' hyperthyroidism and ophthalmopathy. From RNA transcripts, TCR beta CDR3 regions were amplified. First-round RT-PCR with HTBI primers amplified the TCR CDR3 region. TCRdb reprocessed the multiplex PCR reads via MiXCR and lists one record per CDR3 protein. Of approximately 700,000 distinct CDR3 sequences listed, nearly 45% are singletons. Study findings and constraints: Among thyroid clonotypes expanded above 0.001, most also appeared in blood. Ophthalmopathy prediction by the model preceded onset by a median approximately six months.

This CDR3 has 15 residues. CDR1 is ENHRY and CDR2 is SYGVKD in the germline V gene. Trimming took 10 bases from V and 3 from J; bases not matched to a gene: 15. Note on this clonotype: The target antigen is unknown.

Exclusion followed for patients with uncontrolled infection, other autoimmune disease, pregnancy or lactation. The study based diagnoses on clinical symptoms, serum thyroxine and TRAb, thyroid ultrasound and orbital computed tomography. The chain employs TRBV10-3 and TRBJ2-7; 7 nucleotides agree with TRBD2. The receptor was isolated from an adult man with Graves' disease, either hyperthyroidism or ophthalmopathy (not recorded which). Specimen: peripheral blood or thyroid tissue (not recorded which). The CDR3 sequence is CATSAARGVLYEQYF. The CDR3, as DNA: TGTGCCACCTCCGCCGCCCGGGGGGTTCTCTACGAGCAGTACTTC.